The 14 T cell receptor beta chains reported below all come from one sample, sequenced in a study of T cell changes during pregnancy in multiple sclerosis (dated by TCRdb to about 2019). Library preparation used the immunoSEQ multiplex PCR assay. Here the immuneACCESS table is served through TCRdb, limited to in-frame sequences with V and J called. Missing clones are a known gap in these copies; in checked studies unresolved V genes cover under half, and the rest lacks a known reason. This sample is represented by 50,000 to 60,000 clones; 90% of them were singletons. The ten largest clones add up to around 2.3% of the sample. Sequencing used peripheral blood, obtained in the first trimester of pregnancy. These receptors were obtained from a female donor in good health, enrolled as a control in a pregnancy study.

The chain has TRBV25-1 and TRBJ2-1; 9 nucleotides agree with TRBD2. This CDR3 is built from 16 residues. Per the germline V gene, CDR1 is MGHDK and CDR2 is SYGVNS. V dropped 3 bases and J dropped 5; count of bases not matched to a gene: 8. CDR3 protein: CASSEGAAGGDNEQFF. DNA for the CDR3: TGTGCCAGCAGTGAGGGGGCGGCGGGAGGGGACAATGAGCAGTTCTTC. Using reference TRBV25-1 and TRBJ2-1 for the parts outside the CDR3, the full variable domain is EADIYQTPRYLVIGTGKKITLECSQTMGHDKMYWYQQDPGMELHLIHYSYGVNSTEKGDLSSESTVSRIRTEHFPLTLESARPSHTSQYLCASSEGAAGGDNEQFFGPGTRLTVL.

The chain combines TRBV2 with TRBJ1-4, with D unclear. V gave up 6 bases and J gave up 7 bases, with 12 bases separating them. The CDR3 runs to 13 residues. Germline V gene data show CDR1 as SNHLY and CDR2 as FYNNEI. This CDR3 reads CASRTENSEKLFF. CDR3 coding DNA: TGTGCCAGCAGAACAGAAAATAGTGAAAAACTGTTTTTT.

The J gene is TRBJ1-2, the V gene TRBV7-2; the D gene is possibly TRBD1 (6 bases). The germline gives CDR1 SGHTA, CDR2 FQGNSA. V was clipped by 4 bases and J by 0 bases, with 12 bases between them. This CDR3 comprises 15 residues. CDR3 protein: CASSWPGQTNYGYTF. The CDR3 DNA is TGTGCCAGCAGCTGGCCCGGACAGACTAACTATGGCTACACCTTC.

The V call is TRBV5-1, the J call TRBJ2-1, with 9 bases that match TRBD2. With V trimmed by 0 bases and J by 4 bases, 8 bases remained unmatched. This CDR3 contains 17 residues. Germline V gene data show CDR1 as SGHRS and CDR2 as YFSETQ. In nucleotides, the CDR3 is TGCGCCAGCAGCTTGGAGGCTAGCGGGACGAGGTACAATGAGCAGTTCTTC. It yields the protein CASSLEASGTRYNEQFF.

The chain joins TRBV5-6 to TRBJ1-3; weak D call: TRBD1 (5 bases). This CDR3 region has 18 residues. Germline V lookup: CDR1 SGHDT, CDR2 YYEEEE. V was cut by 0 bases and J by 2 bases, with 18 bases left in between. This CDR3 is CASSLARVGWSAGNTIYF. In nucleotides, the CDR3 is TGTGCCAGCAGCTTGGCCAGGGTTGGCTGGAGTGCTGGAAACACCATATATTTT.

This rearrangement joins TRBV13 to TRBJ2-7, with TRBD2 matching over 7 bases. The CDR3 length is 13 residues. CDR1 PRHDT and CDR2 FYEKMQ come from the germline V gene (reference sequence). Trimming took 1 base from V and 3 from J; bases not matched to a gene: 0. The CDR3 spells CASSLAGGYEQYF. CDR3 in DNA: TGTGCCAGCAGCTTAGCGGGAGGCTACGAGCAGTACTTC.

The V call is TRBV28, the J call TRBJ1-4, with D possibly TRBD1 on 5 matching bases. CDR1 and CDR2 from the germline V gene are MDHEN and SYDVKM. V lost 2 bases and J lost 7, with 11 bases in between. This CDR3 spans 14 amino acids. This CDR3 is CASSLVGTAEKLFF. The CDR3 DNA is TGTGCCAGCAGTTTAGTGGGGACTGCTGAAAAACTGTTTTTT. The full variable domain, in which reference TRBV28 and TRBJ1-4 provide the parts outside the CDR3, is DVKVTQSSRYLVKRTGEKVFLECVQDMDHENMFWYRQDPGLGLRLIYFSYDVKMKEKGDIPEGYSVSREKKERFSLILESASTNQTSMYLCASSLVGTAEKLFFGSGTQLSVL.

This rearrangement joins TRBV7-6 to TRBJ2-3; the D is unclear. Trimming left V 4 bases short and J 0 bases short, with 11 bases between. The CDR3 contains 15 residues. Germline V gene data show CDR1 as SGHVS and CDR2 as FNYEAQ. The CDR3, as DNA: TGTGCCAGCAGCTACACAGCAACTAGCACAGATACGCAGTATTTT. This codes for CASSYTATSTDTQYF.

This chain uses TRBV5-4 with TRBJ2-3, with D possibly matching TRBD1 (6 bases). Germline V lookup: CDR1 SGHNT, CDR2 YYREEE (reference sequence). CDR3 length: 14 residues. V lost 0 bases to trimming and J lost 4 bases, with 9 bases between them. The CDR3 region has the DNA TGTGCCAGCAGCTTGGAACCAGGGGCAGATACGCAGTATTTT. This codes for CASSLEPGADTQYF.

This clone showed up just once. The chain combines TRBV19 with TRBJ2-1, with TRBD1 matching 8 bases. With V trimmed by 6 bases and J by 1 base, 5 bases remained unmatched. Germline CDR1 reads LNHDA; CDR2 reads SQIVND (reference sequence). This CDR3 region has 15 residues. The CDR3 DNA reads as TGTGCCAGTAGCCCTGACAGGGGTTCCTACAATGAGCAGTTCTTC. It encodes CASSPDRGSYNEQFF.

The chain combines TRBV7-9 with TRBJ1-1; 7 bases map to TRBD1. V shed 5 bases, J shed 4 bases, and the junction held 4 bases outside the gene matches. Germline lookup yields CDR1 SEHNR and CDR2 FQNEAQ (reference sequence). CDR3 size: 13 residues. This CDR3 reads CASSPTGVTEAFF. DNA of the CDR3: TGTGCCAGCAGCCCAACAGGGGTCACTGAAGCTTTCTTT. Full variable domain (outside the CDR3, taken from reference TRBV7-9 and TRBJ1-1): DTGVSQNPRHKITKRGQNVTFRCDPISEHNRLYWYRQTLGQGPEFLTYFQNEAQLEKSRLLSDRFSAERPKGSFSTLEIQRTEQGDSAMYLCASSPTGVTEAFFGQGTRLTVV.

About this clone itself: The junction and the germline gene differ at one end; a read error may be behind it. The chain uses TRBV7-2 and TRBJ2-2; D is perhaps TRBD2 (6 bases). CDR3 length: 13 residues. The germline V gene has CDR1 SGHTA and CDR2 FQGNSA. CDR3 bases: TGTGTCAGCAGCTCTAGCGAGGGCGGGGAGCTGTTTTTT. Encoded protein: CVSSSSEGGELFF.

The chain has TRBV5-1 and TRBJ1-4; D call uncertain. CDR3 size: 14 residues. Trimming took off 3 bases at V and 4 bases at J, with 10 bases between the two ends. CDR1 and CDR2 (germline): SGHRS, YFSETQ. CDR3 residues: CASSSRTHNEKLFF. In DNA form, the CDR3 reads TGCGCCAGCAGCTCCAGGACTCATAATGAAAAACTGTTTTTT.

The CDR3 here is CASSLFLAGGPYNEQFF. The CDR3 DNA follows: TGTGCCAGCAGCTTGTTCCTAGCGGGAGGTCCTTACAATGAGCAGTTCTTC. The genes are TRBV5-6 and TRBJ2-1; TRBD2 matches at 11 bases. There are 17 residues in the CDR3. The J segment lost 4 bases and the V segment lost 1 base, leaving 7 bases of the junction unmatched. CDR1 SGHDT and CDR2 YYEEEE come from the germline V gene.